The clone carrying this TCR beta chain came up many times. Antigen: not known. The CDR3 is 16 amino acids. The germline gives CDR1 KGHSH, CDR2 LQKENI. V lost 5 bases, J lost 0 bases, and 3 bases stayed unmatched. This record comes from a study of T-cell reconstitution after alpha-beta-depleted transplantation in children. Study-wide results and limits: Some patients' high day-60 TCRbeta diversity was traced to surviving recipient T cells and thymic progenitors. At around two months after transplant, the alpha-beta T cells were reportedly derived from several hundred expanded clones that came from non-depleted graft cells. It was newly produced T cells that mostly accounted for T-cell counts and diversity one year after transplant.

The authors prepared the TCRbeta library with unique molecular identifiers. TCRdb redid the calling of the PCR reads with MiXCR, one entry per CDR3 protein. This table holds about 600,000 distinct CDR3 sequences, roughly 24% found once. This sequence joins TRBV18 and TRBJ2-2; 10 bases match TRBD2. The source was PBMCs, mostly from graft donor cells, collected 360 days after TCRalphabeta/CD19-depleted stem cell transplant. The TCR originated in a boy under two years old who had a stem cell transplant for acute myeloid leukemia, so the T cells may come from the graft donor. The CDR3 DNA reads TGTGCCAGCTCAAGTAGCGGGGGGACGAACACCGGGGAGCTGTTTTTT. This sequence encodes CASSSSGGTNTGELFF.